Listed here is a single T cell receptor (beta chain). As yet, its antigen is unknown. The CDR3 runs 14 residues. V was pared by 8 bases and J by 4 bases, with 18 bases between. From germline, CDR1 is PRHDT and CDR2 FYEKMQ (reference sequence). This sample is part of a study of T cell responses to AZD1222 COVID-19 vaccine. Study-level results: Repertoire sampling was restricted to post-peak T cell response timepoints. Two AZD1222 doses significantly raised spike-specific TCR breadth and depth over controls. Most donors were white British and more were female, and clonal diversity was possibly underestimated. As reported, nearly half of all spike-specific TCRs target variant regions that are unmutated.

Profiling relied on immunoSEQ multiplex PCR, and the TCRdb table lists in-frame clones only, not all of them. The data contain 120,000 or so clones, 90% of them singletons. The chain uses TRBV13 and TRBJ2-7, with D unclear. This clonotype was obtained from an adult in good health. This sample comprised peripheral blood, obtained on day 0 of MenACWY control vaccination. CDR3 in DNA: TGTGCCAGCCAAGAGTGGGGTATCGCATACGAGCAGTACTTC. It is translated as CASQEWGIAYEQYF.